A selection of T cell receptor beta chains follows, all from one sample in a study of molecular identifiers for immune sequencing clone quantification. One entry per CDR3 protein, called by TCRdb with MiXCR from the PCR reads. The sample holds about 630,000 distinct CDR3 sequences, less than 30% seen once. Sequenced material: naive CD8+ T cells from blood, with Jurkat cell RNA spiked in. The source of these receptors is a human donor in good health. Some libraries in this study had Jurkat cell RNA spiked in. Both conserved end residues are part of each CDR3. The D gene is left open where the match is weak. Some rows mark clone size as missing; the rest say once, few, many or name a class of expanded clone.

v_gene: TRBV3-1
abundance: few
j_gene: TRBJ2-2
d_gene: TRBD2
CDR3aa: CASSPLGLAGVGTGELFF
CDR3nt: TGTGCCAGCAGCCCGCTGGGACTAGCGGGAGTGGGGACCGGGGAGCTGTTTTTT

v_gene: TRBV15
abundance: few
j_gene: TRBJ2-5
d_gene: TRBD2
CDR3aa: CATSRVAGGRNQETQYF
CDR3nt: TGTGCCACCAGCAGAGTGGCGGGGGGGAGAAATCAAGAGACCCAGTACTTC

v_gene: TRBV2
abundance: few
j_gene: TRBJ2-7
d_gene: TRBD1
CDR3aa: CASTGTEAYEQYF
CDR3nt: TGTGCCAGCACCGGGACAGAAGCCTACGAGCAGTACTTC

v_gene: TRBV19
abundance: -
j_gene: TRBJ1-1
d_gene: -
CDR3aa: CASSIGVNTEAFF
CDR3nt: TGTGCCAGTAGTATAGGAGTAAACACTGAAGCTTTCTTT

v_gene: TRBV9
abundance: many
j_gene: TRBJ2-3
d_gene: TRBD1
CDR3aa: CASSRLDRGSTDTQYF
CDR3nt: TGTGCCAGCAGTCGTCTGGACAGGGGAAGCACAGATACGCAGTATTTT

v_gene: TRBV4-3
abundance: many
j_gene: TRBJ2-7
d_gene: -
CDR3aa: CASSQAWGYEQYF
CDR3nt: TGCGCCAGCAGCCAAGCGTGGGGATACGAGCAGTACTTC

v_gene: TRBV4-3
abundance: few
j_gene: TRBJ2-1
d_gene: TRBD1
CDR3aa: CASSQDAYRGNNEQFF
CDR3nt: TGCGCCAGCAGCCAAGATGCGTACAGGGGGAACAATGAGCAGTTCTTC

v_gene: TRBV7-6
abundance: -
j_gene: TRBJ2-1
d_gene: -
CDR3aa: CASSPKVGLGNYNEQFF
CDR3nt: TGTGCCAGCAGCCCAAAAGTTGGGCTGGGAAACTACAATGAGCAGTTCTTC

v_gene: TRBV30
abundance: -
j_gene: TRBJ1-2
d_gene: -
CDR3aa: CAWSSAQVATF
CDR3nt: TGTGCCTGGAGTTCGGCCCAAGTGGCGACCTTC

v_gene: TRBV5-1
abundance: many
j_gene: TRBJ1-1
d_gene: -
CDR3aa: CASSSDLRTEAFF
CDR3nt: TGCGCCAGCAGCTCTGACTTACGCACTGAAGCTTTCTTT

v_gene: TRBV27
abundance: many
j_gene: TRBJ2-7
d_gene: -
CDR3aa: CASSPSTYLEQYF
CDR3nt: TGTGCCAGCAGCCCAAGTACTTATTTGGAGCAGTACTTC

v_gene: TRBV5-1
abundance: many
j_gene: TRBJ2-1
d_gene: -
CDR3aa: CASSLGGGPLEQFF
CDR3nt: TGCGCCAGCAGCTTGGGGGGAGGACCTTTGGAGCAGTTCTTC

v_gene: TRBV19
abundance: few
j_gene: TRBJ2-3
d_gene: -
CDR3aa: CASSTDAGIRNTDTQYF
CDR3nt: TGTGCCAGTAGTACGGATGCCGGGATAAGGAATACAGATACGCAGTATTTT

v_gene: TRBV30
abundance: many
j_gene: TRBJ2-3
d_gene: -
CDR3aa: CAWSAYGTDTQYF
CDR3nt: TGTGCCTGGAGTGCCTACGGGACAGATACGCAGTATTTT

v_gene: TRBV5-8
abundance: -
j_gene: TRBJ2-2
d_gene: TRBD2
CDR3aa: CASDQAGYNTGELFF
CDR3nt: TGTGCCAGCGACCAAGCGGGGTATAACACCGGGGAGCTGTTTTTT

v_gene: TRBV2
abundance: -
j_gene: TRBJ2-1
d_gene: TRBD2
CDR3aa: CASRGLAGVNERFF
CDR3nt: TGTGCCAGCAGAGGACTAGCGGGAGTCAATGAGCGGTTCTTC

v_gene: TRBV7-2
abundance: many
j_gene: TRBJ2-3
d_gene: -
CDR3aa: CASRGVGTQYF
CDR3nt: TGTGCCAGCCGAGGAGTGGGTACGCAGTATTTT

v_gene: TRBV27
abundance: few
j_gene: TRBJ2-1
d_gene: -
CDR3aa: CASSSGLFNEQFF
CDR3nt: TGTGCCAGCAGTTCCGGACTTTTCAATGAGCAGTTCTTC

v_gene: TRBV30
abundance: -
j_gene: TRBJ1-1
d_gene: TRBD1
CDR3aa: CAWMPGQGWTEAFF
CDR3nt: TGTGCCTGGATGCCGGGACAGGGTTGGACTGAAGCTTTCTTT

v_gene: TRBV13
abundance: -
j_gene: TRBJ2-5
d_gene: -
CDR3aa: CASSSWGAETQYF
CDR3nt: TGTGCCAGCAGCTCTTGGGGGGCTGAGACCCAGTACTTC

v_gene: TRBV7-9
abundance: -
j_gene: TRBJ2-2
d_gene: -
CDR3aa: CASSLDWRTVNTGELFF
CDR3nt: TGTGCCAGCAGCTTAGATTGGCGGACAGTGAACACCGGGGAGCTGTTTTTT

v_gene: TRBV27
abundance: -
j_gene: TRBJ2-1
d_gene: -
CDR3aa: CASSFGGPTGNGQFF
CDR3nt: TGTGCCAGCAGTTTCGGGGGCCCCACAGGAAATGGGCAGTTCTTC

v_gene: TRBV12-3/TRBV12-4
abundance: -
j_gene: TRBJ2-7
d_gene: -
CDR3aa: CASSLGLVGFYEQYF
CDR3nt: TGTGCCAGCAGTTTAGGCCTAGTAGGGTTCTACGAGCAGTACTTC

v_gene: TRBV5-3
abundance: -
j_gene: TRBJ2-3
d_gene: TRBD1
CDR3aa: CASSLLGGQGSTDTQYF
CDR3nt: TGTGCCAGCAGCTTGCTTGGGGGACAGGGGAGCACAGATACGCAGTATTTT

v_gene: TRBV5-8
abundance: few
j_gene: TRBJ2-1
d_gene: TRBD2
CDR3aa: CASSLAYSAGDEQFF
CDR3nt: TGTGCCAGCAGCTTGGCCTATAGTGCGGGGGATGAGCAGTTCTTC

v_gene: TRBV4-1
abundance: -
j_gene: TRBJ1-1
d_gene: TRBD1
CDR3aa: CASSPTGQPPEAFF
CDR3nt: TGCGCCAGCAGCCCGACAGGGCAGCCCCCTGAAGCTTTCTTT

v_gene: TRBV24-1
abundance: few
j_gene: TRBJ2-5
d_gene: -
CDR3aa: CATSDFLGAGETQYF
CDR3nt: TGTGCCACCAGTGATTTTCTGGGGGCCGGGGAGACCCAGTACTTC

v_gene: TRBV5-5
abundance: many
j_gene: TRBJ2-5
d_gene: -
CDR3aa: CASSLVGDQETQYF
CDR3nt: TGTGCCAGCAGCTTGGTGGGAGATCAAGAGACCCAGTACTTC

v_gene: TRBV5-1
abundance: -
j_gene: TRBJ2-2
d_gene: TRBD1
CDR3aa: CASRWDRSTGELFF
CDR3nt: TGCGCCAGCAGATGGGACAGGAGCACCGGGGAGCTGTTTTTT

v_gene: TRBV6-2/TRBV6-3
abundance: -
j_gene: TRBJ1-1
d_gene: -
CDR3aa: CAGSYVLNTEAFF
CDR3nt: TGTGCCGGCAGTTACGTTCTGAACACTGAAGCTTTCTTT

v_gene: TRBV10-3
abundance: few
j_gene: TRBJ1-1
d_gene: -
CDR3aa: CAISEWGSSTEAFF
CDR3nt: TGTGCCATCAGTGAATGGGGGTCCTCCACTGAAGCTTTCTTT

v_gene: TRBV5-6
abundance: few
j_gene: TRBJ2-7
d_gene: -
CDR3aa: CASSSGHMLSYEQYF
CDR3nt: TGTGCCAGCAGCTCGGGACACATGCTCTCCTACGAGCAGTACTTC

v_gene: TRBV7-9
abundance: -
j_gene: TRBJ2-7
d_gene: -
CDR3aa: CASSHPRRYYEQYF
CDR3nt: TGTGCCAGCAGCCATCCGCGGAGATACTACGAGCAGTACTTC

v_gene: TRBV7-9
abundance: -
j_gene: TRBJ2-3
d_gene: -
CDR3aa: CASSLALGGSGDTQYF
CDR3nt: TGTGCCAGCAGCTTAGCGCTTGGGGGAAGTGGGGATACGCAGTATTTT

v_gene: TRBV30
abundance: -
j_gene: TRBJ1-1
d_gene: -
CDR3aa: CARSVGGGTEAFF
CDR3nt: TGTGCCCGGAGTGTTGGAGGGGGCACTGAAGCTTTCTTT

v_gene: TRBV19
abundance: -
j_gene: TRBJ2-2
d_gene: TRBD2
CDR3aa: CASSFPGLAGNTGELFF
CDR3nt: TGTGCCAGTAGTTTCCCGGGACTAGCGGGAAACACCGGGGAGCTGTTTTTT

v_gene: TRBV10-3
abundance: many
j_gene: TRBJ2-4
d_gene: -
CDR3aa: CAISSGSPNIQYF
CDR3nt: TGTGCCATCAGTTCGGGCAGCCCAAACATTCAGTACTTC

v_gene: TRBV7-2
abundance: -
j_gene: TRBJ2-7
d_gene: TRBD2
CDR3aa: CASSLGGDGSYEQYF
CDR3nt: TGTGCCAGCAGCTTGGGAGGGGACGGCTCCTACGAGCAGTACTTC

v_gene: TRBV7-9
abundance: -
j_gene: TRBJ1-3
d_gene: -
CDR3aa: CASSSANGTTIYF
CDR3nt: TGTGCCAGCAGCTCAGCGAACGGAACCACCATATATTTT

v_gene: TRBV29-1
abundance: many
j_gene: TRBJ2-3
d_gene: TRBD2
CDR3aa: CSVDRGLADTDTQYF
CDR3nt: TGCAGCGTTGACCGTGGACTAGCGGACACAGATACGCAGTATTTT

v_gene: TRBV24-1
abundance: few
j_gene: TRBJ2-1
d_gene: TRBD1
CDR3aa: CATSTRDSSSYNEQFF
CDR3nt: TGTGCCACCAGTACTCGGGACAGTAGCTCCTACAATGAGCAGTTCTTC

v_gene: TRBV12-3/TRBV12-4
abundance: many
j_gene: TRBJ2-3
d_gene: -
CDR3aa: CASSHLARPSTDTQYF
CDR3nt: TGTGCCAGCAGTCACCTAGCGAGGCCTAGCACAGATACGCAGTATTTT

v_gene: TRBV7-8
abundance: -
j_gene: TRBJ1-2
d_gene: -
CDR3aa: CASSSPTTDGTNYGYTF
CDR3nt: TGTGCCAGCAGCTCACCGACAACGGACGGAACTAACTATGGCTACACCTTC

v_gene: TRBV12-3/TRBV12-4
abundance: many
j_gene: TRBJ2-3
d_gene: -
CDR3aa: CASSLGGPTDTQYF
CDR3nt: TGTGCCAGCAGTTTAGGGGGGCCCACAGATACGCAGTATTTT

v_gene: TRBV3-1
abundance: many
j_gene: TRBJ2-7
d_gene: -
CDR3aa: CASSPRRDPEQYF
CDR3nt: TGTGCCAGCAGCCCCCGGCGGGATCCCGAGCAGTACTTC